This TCR beta chain emerged from a study of T cell changes during pregnancy in multiple sclerosis. This CDR3 is built from 15 residues. Germline values: CDR1 LGHNT, CDR2 FRNRAP. Losses at the gene ends were 7 bases for V and 0 bases for J; bases not matched to a gene: 6. Method: immunoSEQ multiplex PCR; TCRdb's copy keeps in-frame clones and lacks some. The sample carries around 40,000 clones, roughly nine tenths recorded once. The receptor comes from a female donor with multiple sclerosis, enrolled in a pregnancy study. Source: CD4+ T cells from peripheral blood mononuclear cells, taken in the third trimester of pregnancy. This chain connects TRBV12-5 to TRBJ2-5; 9 bases align to TRBD2. This CDR3 reads CASDRLAAHQETQYF. As DNA, the CDR3 is TGTGCTAGTGATAGACTAGCGGCACACCAAGAGACCCAGTACTTC.